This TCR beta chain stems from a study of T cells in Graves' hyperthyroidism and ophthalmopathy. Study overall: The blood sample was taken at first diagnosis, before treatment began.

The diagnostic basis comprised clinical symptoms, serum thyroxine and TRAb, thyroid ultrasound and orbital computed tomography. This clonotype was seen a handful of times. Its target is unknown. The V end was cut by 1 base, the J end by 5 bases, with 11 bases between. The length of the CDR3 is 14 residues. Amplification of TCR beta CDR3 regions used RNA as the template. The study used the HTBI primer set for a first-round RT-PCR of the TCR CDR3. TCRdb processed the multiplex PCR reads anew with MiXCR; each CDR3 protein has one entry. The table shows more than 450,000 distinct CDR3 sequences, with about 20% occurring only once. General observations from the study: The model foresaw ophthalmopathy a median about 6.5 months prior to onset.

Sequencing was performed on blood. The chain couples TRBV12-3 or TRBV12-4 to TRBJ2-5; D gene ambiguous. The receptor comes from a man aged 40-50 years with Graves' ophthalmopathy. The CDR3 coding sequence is TGTGCCAGCAGTTTAGAGGTAGCTACCGAGACCCAGTACTTC. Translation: CASSLEVATETQYF.